Below, one T cell receptor beta chain is given with its context. This clonotype was counted between two and nine times. Its antigen specificity is not known. No qualities accompany the bases; no much larger clone lies one base away. According to the study, the label for this sample's treatment or condition signals: allogeneic hematopoietic cell transplantation with graft depleted of TCRalphabeta T cells and CD19 B cells. Transplant recipients were children who received TCRalphabeta/CD19-depleted allogeneic hematopoietic cell grafts. Libraries came from PCR. Reads for this sample came from an Illumina HiSeq 2500. Molecular barcoding was employed in the preparation of TCR libraries, with unique molecular identifiers being used to normalize TCRbeta repertoire quantification. TCRdb applied fastp at Q25 and MiXCR to the public reads, then kept only in-frame beta chains. Merged by CDR3 protein, the rows form single entries marked with the most common genes and DNA. This sample lists about 580,000 distinct CDR3 sequences; about 23% were detected once. About 14% of the sample is taken by the ten largest.

V sheds 3 bases and J sheds 2 bases, leaving 11 bases between their ends. For CDR1 and CDR2, the germline V gene lists MGHDK and SYGVNS. The CDR3 has 14 amino acids, counting the end cysteine and phenylalanine. CDR3 DNA is the only sequence kept; it has 42 bases, read in frame from the first base. This record comes from a study of T-cell reconstitution after alpha-beta-depleted transplantation in children listed by TCRdb under 2016. As for the study more broadly: T-cell immune reconstitution after TCRalphabeta/CD19-depleted allogeneic hematopoietic cell transplantation in children was quantitatively tracked in the study by means of TCR repertoire profiling.

Overall results and qualifications from the work: In some patients, high TCRbeta diversity at day 60 was attributed to recipient T cells and intrathymic progenitors that had survived conditioning. The apparently early recovery of alphabetaT-cell counts about two months after transplant reportedly depended on only several hundred rapidly expanded clones that came from non-depleted graft cells. The frequencies of hyperexpanded clones fell over the following months, and after one year, T-cell counts and TCRbeta diversity were mostly attributed to newly produced T cells.

The receptor was isolated from a boy younger than two who had a stem cell transplant for acute myeloid leukemia, so the T cells may come from the graft donor. The starting material was PBMCs, mostly from graft donor cells, obtained 360 days after TCRalphabeta/CD19-depleted stem cell transplant. Here the chain combines TRBV25-1 and TRBJ2-7, with no confident D gene call. The CDR3 region has the sequence CASSEITPTYEQYF. The bases read TGTGCCAGCAGTGAGATCACTCCTACCTACGAGCAGTACTTC.